This T cell receptor beta chain appears in the sequencing data of a study of blood T cell repertoires in COVID-19 (dated by TCRdb to about 2020). Describing the broader study: Collaborator samples came from the United States, Italy and Spain and covered acute and convalescent phases of COVID-19. The prospective study material was composed of cDNA or gDNA derived from T cells, B-cell-depleted T cells, or PBMCs. Deeply sampled blood TCRbeta repertoires from subjects exposed to, actively infected with, or recovered from COVID-19 were included in the dataset. The repertoires were released in a freely available public database intended as a resource for research on the immune response to SARS-CoV-2. The samples were drawn from the first 160 participants of the ongoing ImmuneRACE study and from some 1,300 subjects provided by 6 global collaborators. A de-identified subject ID, COVID-19 status, age in years and sex were almost always included in the sample metadata. Where HLA class I and class II types were available, the types were taken from metadata supplied by the sample provider, not from assay-based typing. Summary of the overall study and its limitations: The amount of clinical and demographic metadata varied by source and participant and was provided uncurated.

The immunoSEQ Assay, a bias-controlled multiplex PCR, was used to amplify TCRbeta CDR3 regions from genomic DNA. In the source study's methods: Nucleated cell counts per sample were estimated from amplification of reference gene primers within the assay. To quantify the absolute abundance of each unique TCRbeta CDR3 rearrangement, sequence reads were collapsed and filtered. For each sample, productive Simpson clonality was calculated as the square root of Simpson's diversity index over productive rearrangements. In its TCRdb copy, this immuneACCESS table keeps in-frame sequences only and misses some clones. Where compared with another copy, unresolved V genes explain less than half of these, and the others have no known cause. V and J calls and clone size come straight from that table; D and trimming were deduced from the DNA. This sample gives 200,000 to 300,000 clones in total; 70% to 90% of them show up just once. The leading ten clones occupy about 4% of the sample.

Collaborating institutions collected whole blood in K2EDTA tubes following their own protocols. For TCRbeta analysis, collaborators shipped samples in one of three forms: frozen whole blood, isolated PBMCs, or DNA extracted from either of those sample types. V trim: 8 bases; J trim: 3 bases; unmatched bases: 9. The CDR3 starts with the cysteine, ends with the phenylalanine, and has 14 residues. Only the CDR3 portion is preserved as DNA: 42 bases, with reading frame beginning at the first base. CDR1 and CDR2, looked up from the germline V gene, are SNHLY and FYNNEI. Worth noting for this clone: This clone's antigen is unknown. No base qualities exist here, and no much larger clone lies one base off it.

Sequencing used peripheral blood. This clonotype originated in a man aged 50-60 years with acute or convalescent COVID-19. Rearrangement joined TRBV2 to TRBJ2-7; TRBD2 matches 8 bases in the middle. The CDR3 reads as follows: CASGGGLANYEQYF. The nucleotide sequence reads as follows: TGTGCCAGCGGAGGCGGACTAGCTAACTACGAGCAGTACTTC.